What follows are 5 T cell receptor beta chains derived from one specimen sequenced in a study of T cell repertoires in cytomegalovirus infection. No antigen has been identified for these receptors. TCRdb re-called the reads through MiXCR, storing one row per CDR3 protein. The profile shows about 890,000 distinct CDR3 sequences, 25% to 40% of them singletons. The material was cultured CD8+ T cells from PBMCs, obtained from culture after CMV antigen stimulation. The receptors were sampled from a human donor in good health (CMV status not recorded). Some clones in this sample may be carry-over from other donors' samples.

The V gene is TRBV7-3, the J gene TRBJ1-2; 10 nucleotides agree with TRBD1. CDR1 is SGHTA, CDR2 FQGTGA, per germline. The trim removed 1 base at V and 2 bases at J, leaving 7 bases unmatched. This CDR3 has 17 amino acids. The chain's CDR3 is CASSLILGQGHNYGYTF. The CDR3 DNA reads as TGTGCCAGCAGCTTAATACTGGGACAGGGGCACAACTATGGCTACACCTTC.

This clonotype was observed a single time. CDR3 sequence (DNA): TGTGCCAGCAGTGAACCAGTTGCTCTACGAGGGCAGTACTTC. Amino acid sequence: CASSEPVALRGQYF. The genes are TRBV6-1 and TRBJ2-7; no reliable D call. This CDR3 has 14 residues. The V gene's germline CDR1 is MNHNS and CDR2 SASEGT. Trimming took 2 bases from V and 9 from J, leaving 17 bases between them.

This chain joins TRBV27 and TRBJ1-6, with D possibly being TRBD1 (6 bases). The CDR3 totals 15 residues. CDR1 MNHEY and CDR2 SMNVEV come from the germline V gene (reference sequence). Trimming removed 5 bases from V and 3 bases from J, with 11 bases in between. CDR3 sequence reads: CASSNGQIYNSPLHF. The CDR3 nucleotides are TGTGCCAGCAGTAACGGACAGATCTATAATTCACCCCTCCACTTT.

The chain has TRBV7-3 and TRBJ2-7; D is undetermined. CDR1 is SGHTA and CDR2 is FQGTGA in the germline V gene. Trimming cost V 4 bases and J 5 bases, with 9 bases left between them. CDR3 size: 12 residues. The CDR3 sequence: CASSSPRDEQYF. CDR3 DNA sequence: TGTGCCAGCAGCTCGCCCCGGGACGAGCAGTACTTC.

This clonotype came up a few times. This chain joins TRBV5-1 and TRBJ1-1, with D perhaps matching TRBD1 (5 bases). The CDR3 extends over 15 amino acids. From germline, CDR1 is SGHRS and CDR2 YFSETQ. V lost 2 bases, J lost 3 bases, and 14 bases lay in between. CDR3: CASSLVQGRDTEAFF. The CDR3 DNA reads TGCGCCAGCAGCTTAGTTCAGGGCAGGGACACTGAAGCTTTCTTT.